The T cell receptor beta chain described here comes from a study of neoadjuvant anti-PD-1 for oral cavity cancer. Whole-study findings and limits: Post-nivolumab, blood T cell clonality was significantly elevated in non-responders.

A note on this clone: The target antigen is unknown.

Time point reported: after neoadjuvant nivolumab, at surgical resection. Patients were newly diagnosed with stage II-IVA oral cavity squamous cell carcinoma without prior systemic or radiation treatment. Deletions cut 0 bases from V and 5 bases from J, with 11 bases between. Germline assignment: CDR1 SGDLS and CDR2 YYNGEE. This CDR3 is built from 14 residues. Using immunoSEQ multiplex PCR, the repertoire was profiled, and TCRdb retains in-frame clones only, with some absent. The sample consists of 9,800 or so clones, 60% to 70% of them appearing once. This specimen consisted of PBMCs, obtained after nivolumab (anti-PD-1) treatment. The rearrangement joins TRBV9 to TRBJ1-1; possible D gene TRBD1, 6 bases. This sequence originates from a person aged 35-79 years with oral cavity squamous cell carcinoma. Here the CDR3 reads CASSVEGGETEAFF. The CDR3 coding sequence is TGTGCCAGCAGCGTAGAAGGGGGTGAAACTGAAGCTTTCTTT.